This is a list of T cell receptor beta chains from one sample in a study of T cell responses to AZD1222 COVID-19 vaccine. Profiled with immunoSEQ multiplex PCR; TCRdb holds only in-frame clones, not every one. Altogether about 150,000 clones are present, 94% being singletons, with the ten largest covering roughly 1.3%. The starting material was peripheral blood, obtained on day 0 of AZD1222 vaccination. The receptors shown here come from an adult in good health. Both conserved end residues are part of each CDR3. The order of the fields is clone size, CDR3 length, D gene, V gene, J gene, CDR3 protein, CDR3 DNA. The D gene is left open where the match is weak. A row's size may be missing; if present it is once, few, many or a size class.

-	15	-	TRBV6-5	TRBJ1-2	CASSYSESNNYGYTF	TGTGCCAGCAGTTACTCGGAAAGTAATAACTATGGCTACACCTTC
once	17	-	TRBV15	TRBJ1-2	CATSSSDLILDLGGYTF	TGTGCCACCAGCTCCTCCGACCTGATCCTCGACTTAGGAGGCTACACCTTC
-	15	TRBD1	TRBV19	TRBJ1-5	CASSLRTGLSQPQHF	TGTGCCAGTAGTCTAAGGACAGGGCTCAGCCAGCCCCAGCATTTT
-	14	TRBD2	TRBV2	TRBJ2-3	CASSDGGGTDTQYF	TGTGCCAGCAGTGATGGGGGGGGAACAGATACGCAGTATTTT
-	14	-	TRBV2	TRBJ1-2	CASSRGAPNYGYTF	TGTGCCAGCAGTCGCGGGGCCCCTAACTATGGCTACACCTTC
-	13	-	TRBV2	TRBJ2-5	CASSAGLEETQYF	TGTGCCAGCAGCGCCGGACTGGAAGAGACCCAGTACTTC
-	14	TRBD1	TRBV15	TRBJ2-5	CATSRIYRGETQYF	TGTGCCACCAGCAGGATTTACAGGGGAGAGACCCAGTACTTC
-	16	-	TRBV19	TRBJ1-6	CASSLETGTPAAPLHF	TGTGCCAGTAGTTTGGAGACCGGGACACCGGCTGCACCCCTCCACTTT
-	14	-	TRBV7-2	TRBJ1-5	CASSFGASNQPQHF	TGTGCCAGCAGCTTTGGGGCTAGCAATCAGCCCCAGCATTTT
-	13	-	TRBV9	TRBJ1-2	CASRKGVNYGYTF	TGTGCCAGCAGGAAGGGGGTTAACTATGGCTACACCTTC
-	11	-	TRBV2	TRBJ1-6	CASSYNSPLHF	TGTGCCAGCAGCTATAATTCACCCCTCCACTTT
-	16	-	TRBV4-2	TRBJ2-1	CASSQGAGITYNEQFF	TGTGCCAGCAGCCAAGGGGCAGGGATCACCTACAATGAGCAGTTCTTC
-	17	TRBD1	TRBV19	TRBJ1-6	CASSTSGQGSYNSPLHF	TGTGCCAGTAGCACCTCGGGACAGGGAAGTTATAATTCACCCCTCCACTTT
-	14	TRBD1	TRBV27	TRBJ1-6	CASKPTGYNSPLHF	TGTGCCAGCAAACCGACAGGGTACAATTCACCCCTCCACTTT
-	18	TRBD2	TRBV4-2	TRBJ2-1	CASSQEGTSGAYYNEQFF	TGTGCCAGCAGCCAAGAGGGGACTAGCGGGGCCTACTACAATGAGCAGTTCTTC
-	12	-	TRBV12-3/TRBV12-4	TRBJ1-1	CASSHIYTEAFF	TGTGCCAGCAGTCACATTTACACTGAAGCTTTCTTT
-	16	TRBD2	TRBV6-1	TRBJ2-1	CASSEVGRASYNEQFF	TGTGCCAGCAGTGAAGTTGGGAGGGCCTCCTACAATGAGCAGTTCTTC
-	15	TRBD1	TRBV6-2/TRBV6-3	TRBJ1-5	CASSWGRGPDQPQHF	TGTGCCAGCAGTTGGGGCAGGGGGCCCGATCAGCCCCAGCATTTT
-	16	-	TRBV3-1/TRBV3-2	TRBJ1-1	CASSWTAKGENTEAFF	TGTGCCAGCAGCTGGACGGCCAAGGGGGAGAACACTGAAGCTTTCTTT
-	15	-	TRBV4-1	TRBJ1-2	CASSQDFRENYGYTF	TGCGCCAGCAGCCAAGATTTCAGGGAAAACTATGGCTACACCTTC
-	17	TRBD2	TRBV3-1/TRBV3-2	TRBJ2-1	CASSSLTSGGLPNEQFF	TGTGCCAGCAGCTCTTTGACTAGCGGGGGGCTTCCCAATGAGCAGTTCTTC
-	14	-	TRBV19	TRBJ1-2	CASSTSLHSYGYTF	TGTGCCAGTAGTACCTCCCTGCACTCCTATGGCTACACCTTC
-	15	-	TRBV19	TRBJ1-5	CASGINQGSNQPQHF	TGTGCCAGTGGTATCAATCAGGGAAGCAATCAGCCCCAGCATTTT
-	17	-	TRBV4-2	TRBJ2-2	CASSQEFGQPNTGELFF	TGTGCCAGCAGCCAAGAGTTTGGACAGCCGAACACCGGGGAGCTGTTTTTT